Below, one TCR beta chain is given with its context. Clones were read by immunoSEQ multiplex PCR, and TCRdb kept only the in-frame ones, dropping some. The repertoire includes fewer than 650,000 clones, less than 80% of them detected once, and over 10% sits in the top ten. V gave up 3 bases and J gave up 2 bases, with 4 bases separating them. CDR1 is MNHEY, CDR2 SMNVEV, per germline (reference sequence). This CDR3 region has 12 residues. This specimen belongs to a study of shared clonotypes between healthy human individuals. The specimen sequenced was PBMCs. The sequence derives from a woman aged 40 to 50 in good health. Some clones in this sample may be carry-over from other donors' samples. The chain uses TRBV27 and TRBJ2-5; D gene ambiguous. As DNA, the CDR3 is TGTGCCAGCAGTTTCGGACAAGAGACCCAGTACTTC. This translates into CASSFGQETQYF.